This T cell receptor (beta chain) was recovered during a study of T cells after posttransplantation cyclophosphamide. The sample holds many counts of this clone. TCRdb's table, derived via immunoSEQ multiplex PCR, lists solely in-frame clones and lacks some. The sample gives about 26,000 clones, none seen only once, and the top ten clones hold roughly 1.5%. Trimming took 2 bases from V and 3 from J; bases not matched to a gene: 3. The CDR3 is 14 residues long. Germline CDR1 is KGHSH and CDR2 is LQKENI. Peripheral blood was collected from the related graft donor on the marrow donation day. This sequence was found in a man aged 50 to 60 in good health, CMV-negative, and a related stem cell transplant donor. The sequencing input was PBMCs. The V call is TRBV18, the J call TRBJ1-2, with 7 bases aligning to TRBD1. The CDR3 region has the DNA TGTGCCAGCTCACCAGCCGGGACAGACTATGGCTACACCTTC. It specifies CASSPAGTDYGYTF.